This T cell receptor (beta chain) was sequenced during a study of shared clonotypes between healthy human individuals. Whole-study results and caveats: Generation probabilities of non-shared clonotypes were lower (relative to those shared by all four donors). Researchers sampled only blood; tissue repertoires likely differ. It was observed that about 5% of naive CD4 clonotypes were shared across a few donors.

Positive CCR7 selection of CD45RO-negative cells yielded the naive CD8 cells, and terminally differentiated effector memory CD45RA+ cells were excluded. Only Caucasian adults living in Nashville, Tennessee made up the donor group. The protocol was immunoSEQ multiplex PCR, while the TCRdb copy is restricted to in-frame clones and leaves out a portion. The sample lists about 680,000 clones; roughly nine tenths were seen once. About this clone itself: What it binds is not known.

Input material: naive CD8+ T cells sorted from blood. The clonotype comes from a man aged 25-40 years in good health.

This CDR3 is CASSPGRAEEQFF. CDR3 DNA sequence: TGTGCCAGCAGTCCAGGGAGAGCGGAAGAGCAGTTCTTC. The chain uses TRBV27 and TRBJ2-1; either TRBD1 or TRBD2 may supply D (5 bases each). The CDR3 extends over 13 amino acids. Per germline, CDR1 MNHEY and CDR2 SMNVEV (reference sequence). V lost 5 bases and J lost 10, with 15 bases in between.